This T cell receptor beta chain was documented in a study of T cell repertoires in cytomegalovirus infection. Turning to the study itself: Public TCR beta signature analysis indicated the presence of both CMV infection and matching HLA type.

Germline V CDR1 and CDR2: LGHDT, YNNKEL (reference sequence). The CDR3 covers 14 residues. V lost 0 bases, J lost 7 bases, and 12 bases lay in between. The table lists this clonotype with a few counts. Its target is not known. From the reads, TCRdb called clonotypes with MiXCR, one entry per CDR3 protein. This sample carries a few hundred thousand distinct CDR3 sequences, 22% of them seen once, and the ten largest clones take around a sixth. Study-level points and caveats: HLA-C-restricted CMV clonotypes gave the most frequent clonotype in two of eight donors. Carriage of CMV together with the relevant HLA was identifiable through cumulative public TCR beta family frequency.

Specimen: CD8+ T cells from PBMCs. This chain joins TRBV3-1 and TRBJ1-1, with D perhaps TRBD1 (5 bases). The source of this sequence is a human donor in good health (CMV status not recorded). Some clones in this sample may be carry-over from other donors' samples. The CDR3 DNA reads TGTGCCAGCAGCCAAGAGAGGGGAACCCTTGAAGCTTTCTTT. Its protein is CASSQERGTLEAFF.